This T cell receptor beta chain was documented in a study of cytomegalovirus exposure and HLA in healthy donors listed by TCRdb under 2017. Turning to the overall study: According to an earlier analysis of around 600 of the donors, about 170 million T cells yielded some 110 million unique TCR beta sequences and more than 250 Gb of sequence data. To predict cytomegalovirus infection status, the study brought together high-throughput TCR immunosequencing, statistical association of individual TCRs with disease status, and machine learning. The study profiled the T cell repertoires of about 720 subjects by immunosequencing and related them to cytomegalovirus serostatus. Alongside the repertoire data, information on donor age, sex, ethnicity and CMV serostatus was compiled. Among roughly 370 genotyped donors of the cohort, an average of approximately 240,000 unique TCR beta nucleotide sequences were sequenced per donor, around 20% of them non-productive. Genome-wide SNP genotypes for about three fifths of the roughly 700 donors were used in a later genetic analysis, which treated that subset as a discovery cohort. In a later analysis, previously published TCR beta repertoires from several hundred donors were re-analyzed and high-resolution HLA genotyping was added so that TCR occurrence patterns could be studied. Because of strong linkage in the cohort, roughly five DR-DQ haplotypes were treated as single units for association and clustering. Class I and class II HLA loci were covered by the typing at four-digit resolution. The number of donors typed differed by locus, with 629-630 for A, B, C, DRB1 and DQB1, more than 500 for DQA1, 600 to 610 for DPA1, and some 450 for DPB1. Along with the roughly 700-subject first cohort, a separate validation cohort of over 90 different subjects was used. An earlier analysis of 500 to 650 of the donors applied high-throughput TCR beta sequencing to assess whether each TCR beta V gene segment acted as functional or pseudogenic. An early release covering just under 650 HLA-typed donors comprised about 300 gigabases of sequencing data and tens of millions of unique TCR sequences. Among the roughly 400 genotyped donors, around 79% belonged to the genetic ancestry cluster associated with self-reported Caucasian donors. Rather than drawing on any new phenotypic data, the later analysis identified candidate immune exposures from TCR beta sequences and the way those sequences occurred across donors. Every discovery cohort repertoire had been produced on one sequencing platform. The study aimed to test whether signatures of past pathogen exposure could be identified by cataloging public T cell receptors.

Library preparation was by the immunoSEQ multiplex PCR assay. For the multiplex PCR, a mixture combining 60 forward primers for TCR Vbeta segments and 13 reverse primers for TCR Jbeta segments was used. Amplification of the CDR3 region of rearranged TCR beta genes was performed with a multiplex PCR assay on genomic DNA. The amplified TCR beta libraries were sequenced on the Illumina HiSeq System as 87-base-pair reads. In the source study's methods: In a later analysis, tens of millions of unique TCR beta chains were counted across the roughly 610 repertoires, and roughly 10 million of these chains were shared by at least two donors. Raw reads were error-corrected and collapsed into unique sequences with a nearest-neighbor algorithm that merged closely related sequences to remove PCR and sequencing errors. V, D and J gene segments were assigned by aligning CDR3 sequences to IMGT reference sequences. For a sequence to be retained, a match of at least six nucleotides was required to both a V gene segment and a J gene segment. A rearrangement was called productive if the CDR3 had no stop codons and remained in frame with V and J, and every other rearrangement was called non-productive. CDR3 was defined by IMGT convention, running from the second conserved V-encoded cysteine to the conserved J-encoded phenylalanine. The earlier analysis of some 600 of the donors excluded sequences that lacked an unambiguous match to a single V gene segment. An earlier analysis of several hundred of the donors classified V segments as functional when productive rearrangements were above 56.7% and as segregating when the standard deviation between donors was above 5%. A statistical classification framework was built to diagnose cytomegalovirus status from the catalog of TCR beta chain sequences. A later analysis assigned V and J genes by comparing TCR nucleotide sequences with IMGT/GENE-DB human TR gene sequences. The TCRdist pipeline was used in a later analysis to assign CDR3 sequences and most-parsimonious VDJ recombination scenarios. In a later analysis, each TCR beta chain was defined by its CDR3 amino acid sequence together with its V-gene family, and reads lacking a unique V-gene family were excluded. A later analysis removed several hundred highly shared, low-generation-probability nucleotide sequences to deal with suspected cross-contamination and a sequencing artifact. In a later analysis, a clonal expansion index for each public chain was calculated from normalized within-repertoire ranks of inferred template counts. Generation probabilities in a later analysis came from a VDJ recombination model fitted to out-of-frame rearrangements, and those results were checked against IGoR. Hypergeometric tests were used in a later analysis to score TCR-TCR, TCR-HLA and TCR-CMV co-occurrence, with a repertoire-size bias correction applied to the TCR pairs. False discovery rates were estimated in a later analysis by permuting HLA or CMV assignments 20 times. In a later analysis, co-occurring TCRs were grouped using DBSCAN, with TCRdist sequence similarity added in when clustering inside HLA-allele-positive subsets. Repertoires with fewer than 30,000 or more than 120,000 public chains were left out of co-occurrence clustering, as were about 5 repertoires with anomalous nucleotide sharing. As stored in TCRdb, this immuneACCESS dataset retains in-frame rearrangements with V and J assigned. A fraction of the clones does not appear; measured against another copy, unresolved V genes explain less than half of the discrepancy, and the remainder lacks a known reason. From that table come the V and J calls and clone size; the DNA was used to work out D and trimming. This sample is represented by about 100,000 clones; 60% to 80% of them were singletons. The leading ten clones occupy about 2% of the sample.

About this clone itself: Its antigen is not yet known. No much larger clone exists at a distance of one base, and base qualities are not known.

Clipping removes 4 bases from V and 9 bases from J, with 4 as the unmatched junction base count. The CDR3 starts with the cysteine, ends with the phenylalanine, and has 14 residues. Only the CDR3 portion is preserved as DNA: 42 bases, with reading frame beginning at the first base. According to the germline V gene (reference sequence), CDR1 reads SGHNT and CDR2 reads YYREEE. The research as a whole found: In an earlier analysis of fewer than 700 of the donors, most TCR beta V segments appeared in productive rearrangements about 90% or about 30% of the time, broadly matching IMGT annotations. The authors suggested that the approach could potentially be extended to other disease states and immunological phenotypes. A later analysis found that most CMV-associated TCR beta chains appeared HLA-restricted, with HLA associations seemingly driven largely by CMV exposure. In a later analysis, about 17,000 TCR beta sequences were associated with specific HLA alleles at a false discovery rate of 0.05. A cluster of highly shared sequence variants was judged likely to be a technical artifact of the sequencing pipeline. A further reported finding was that TCR beta sequences accurately predicted the HLA-A and HLA-B alleles for most subjects in the first cohort. Because HLA typing was missing for some donors at each locus, association tests included only the typed subset. Some IMGT-functional V segments, including TRBV6-2 and TRBV6-3, could not be told apart with the 87-base-pair reads, so those segments were excluded. Most TCR sequences were seen in very few donors, while some public TCRs were found in many individuals. The classifier was reported to diagnose cytomegalovirus status with high specificity and sensitivity in both the original cohort and the validation cohort. Linkage disequilibrium might explain the correlated functional status among segregating V segments, but an unknown experimental factor could not be ruled out. In vitro tests confirmed that a few of the cytomegalovirus-associated TCR beta chains recognize cytomegalovirus antigens. Compared with equally common non-associated chains, HLA-associated TCR beta chains in a later analysis were more clonally expanded and had lower generation probabilities. In a later analysis, TCR association rates were found to vary across HLA loci, with the most associated TCRs seen for DRB1 alleles and the fewest for HLA-C alleles. When HLA alleles, especially DR and DQ, strongly co-occurred, attributing TCR associations to individual alleles was difficult. According to a later analysis, parvovirus B19, influenza, CMV and Epstein-Barr virus appeared linked to several top co-occurrence clusters. An association between a missense DCLRE1C variant and V-gene and J-gene trimming of TCR beta chains was found in a later genetic analysis and replicated in an independent cohort. The earlier analysis of some 540 of the donors excluded roughly 17 rarely observed V segments, including chromosome 9 orphons, because counts were too low. According to a later genetic analysis, donors in an Asian-associated ancestry cluster had fewer N-insertions in productive TCRs than the approximately 630-donor mean. Only TCR beta chains were sequenced in this cohort, and the absence of alpha or paired-chain data limited detectable features. A total of roughly 160 TCR beta chains were listed by the study as associated with cytomegalovirus. The presence/absence analyses assumed that sequencing depth was roughly uniform across donors, and that assumption may not be true. Immune exposure information for the cohort was limited to CMV serostatus.

The cohort was made up of approximately 670 healthy bone marrow donors. At the time of sampling, all cohort members were nominally healthy, though unrecorded immune exposures were likely present. The donor tested CMV seronegative, placing the donor among the 350 or so seronegative members of the cohort. A peripheral blood sample was provided by each donor, and peripheral blood mononuclear cells were used for TCR beta sequencing. Genomic DNA was extracted from the blood cell samples with the Qiagen DNeasy Blood Extraction Kit. The chain employs TRBV5-4 and TRBJ1-6; the junction holds 10 bases that match TRBD1. The specimen was PBMCs. The TCR comes from a man between 18 and 29 years old in good health and CMV-seronegative. The sequenced DNA is TGTGCCAGCAGCGTCGGGACAGGGGCTTCACCCCTCCACTTT. Its protein product is CASSVGTGASPLHF.